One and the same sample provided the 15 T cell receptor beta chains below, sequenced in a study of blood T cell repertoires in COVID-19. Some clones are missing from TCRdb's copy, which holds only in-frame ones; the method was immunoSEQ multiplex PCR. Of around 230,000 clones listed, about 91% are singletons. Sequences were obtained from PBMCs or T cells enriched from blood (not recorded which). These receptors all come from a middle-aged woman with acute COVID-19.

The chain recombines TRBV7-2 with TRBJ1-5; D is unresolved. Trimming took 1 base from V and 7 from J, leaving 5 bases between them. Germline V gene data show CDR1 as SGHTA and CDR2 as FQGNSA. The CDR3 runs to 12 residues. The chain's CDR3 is CASSLGGQPQHF. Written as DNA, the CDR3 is TGTGCCAGCAGCTTAGGAGGACAGCCCCAGCATTTT.

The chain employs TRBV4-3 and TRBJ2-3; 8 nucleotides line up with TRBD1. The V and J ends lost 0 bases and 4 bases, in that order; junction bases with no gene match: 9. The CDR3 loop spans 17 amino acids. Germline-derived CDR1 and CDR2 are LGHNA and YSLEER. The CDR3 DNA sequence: TGCGCCAGCAGCCAAGATGTAGGTGCAGGGGGCGCAGATACGCAGTATTTT. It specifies CASSQDVGAGGADTQYF.

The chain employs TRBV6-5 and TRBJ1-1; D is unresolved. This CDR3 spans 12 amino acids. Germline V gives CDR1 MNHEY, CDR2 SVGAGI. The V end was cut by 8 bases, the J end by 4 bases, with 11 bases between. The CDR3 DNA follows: TGTGCCAGCCGAGGTTCGGGCACTGAAGCTTTCTTT. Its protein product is CASRGSGTEAFF.

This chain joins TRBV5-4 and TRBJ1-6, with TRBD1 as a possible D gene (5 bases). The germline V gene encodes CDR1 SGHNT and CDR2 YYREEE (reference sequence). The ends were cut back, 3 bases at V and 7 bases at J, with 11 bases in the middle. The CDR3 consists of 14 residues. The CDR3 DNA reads TGTGCCAGCAGCTCGCTCGGGGGGAATTCACCCCTCCACTTT. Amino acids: CASSSLGGNSPLHF.

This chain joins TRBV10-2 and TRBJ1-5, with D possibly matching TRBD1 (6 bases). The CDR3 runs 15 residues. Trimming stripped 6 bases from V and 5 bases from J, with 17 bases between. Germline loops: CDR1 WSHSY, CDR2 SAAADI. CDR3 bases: TGCGCCAGCAGCCCCACCGGCAGGGGCGATCAGCCCCAGCATTTT. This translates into CASSPTGRGDQPQHF.

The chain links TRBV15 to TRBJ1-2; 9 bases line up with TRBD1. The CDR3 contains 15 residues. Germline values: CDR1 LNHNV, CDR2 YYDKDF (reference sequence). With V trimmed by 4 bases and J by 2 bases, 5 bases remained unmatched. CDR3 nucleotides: TGTGCCACCAGCAATCTACAGGGGGCGAACTATGGCTACACCTTC. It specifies CATSNLQGANYGYTF.

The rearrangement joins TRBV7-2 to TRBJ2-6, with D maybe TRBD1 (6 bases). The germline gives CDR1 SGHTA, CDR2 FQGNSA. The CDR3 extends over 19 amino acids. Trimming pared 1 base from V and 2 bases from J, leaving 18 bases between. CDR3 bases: TGTGCCAGCAGCTTAGGAGTTTGGGGGCAAGGTGCTGGGGCCAACGTCCTGACTTTC. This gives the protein CASSLGVWGQGAGANVLTF.

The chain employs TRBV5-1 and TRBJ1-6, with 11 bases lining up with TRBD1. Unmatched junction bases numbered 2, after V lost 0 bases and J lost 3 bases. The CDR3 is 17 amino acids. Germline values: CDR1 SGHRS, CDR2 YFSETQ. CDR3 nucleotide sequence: TGCGCCAGCAGCTTGGTAGGGACAGGGGGCTATAATTCACCCCTCCACTTT. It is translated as CASSLVGTGGYNSPLHF.

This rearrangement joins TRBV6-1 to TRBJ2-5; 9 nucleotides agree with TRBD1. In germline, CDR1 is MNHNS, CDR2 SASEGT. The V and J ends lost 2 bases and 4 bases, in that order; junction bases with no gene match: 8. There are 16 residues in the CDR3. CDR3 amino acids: CASSETGTGWRETQYF. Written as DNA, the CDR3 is TGTGCCAGCAGTGAAACCGGGACAGGGTGGAGAGAGACCCAGTACTTC.

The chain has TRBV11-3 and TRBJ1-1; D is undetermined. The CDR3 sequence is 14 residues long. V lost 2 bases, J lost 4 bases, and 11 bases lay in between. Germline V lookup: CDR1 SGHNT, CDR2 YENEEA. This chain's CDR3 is CASSLPRELTEAFF. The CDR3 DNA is TGTGCCAGCAGCTTACCCCGGGAGCTCACTGAAGCTTTCTTT.

The CDR3 DNA follows: TGTGCCAGCAGCGTTGGCCCGGGACAGGGGGCCTACGAGCAGTACTTC. Translated: CASSVGPGQGAYEQYF. V gene TRBV9 combines with J gene TRBJ2-7; 11 bases agree with TRBD1. The CDR3 covers 16 residues. Trimming removed 2 bases from V and 2 bases from J; junction bases left unmatched: 6. CDR1 SGDLS and CDR2 YYNGEE come from the germline V gene.

CDR3 sequence reads: CASARDNGSYEQYF. For the CDR3, the DNA is TGTGCCAGTGCTCGGGACAACGGTAGCTACGAGCAGTACTTC. V gene TRBV2 combines with J gene TRBJ2-7; TRBD1 is a possible D gene (6 bases). The CDR3 totals 14 residues. V dropped 9 bases and J dropped 3 bases, with 18 bases sitting between them. Germline V gene sequence: CDR1 SNHLY, CDR2 FYNNEI.

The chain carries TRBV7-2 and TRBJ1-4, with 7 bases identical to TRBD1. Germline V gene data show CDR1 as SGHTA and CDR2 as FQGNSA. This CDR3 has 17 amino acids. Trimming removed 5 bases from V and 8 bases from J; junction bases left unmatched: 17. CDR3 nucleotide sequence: TGTGCCAGCAGCCCATCGACAGGGAGAGGGGCAGAGGAAAAACTGTTTTTT. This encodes CASSPSTGRGAEEKLFF.

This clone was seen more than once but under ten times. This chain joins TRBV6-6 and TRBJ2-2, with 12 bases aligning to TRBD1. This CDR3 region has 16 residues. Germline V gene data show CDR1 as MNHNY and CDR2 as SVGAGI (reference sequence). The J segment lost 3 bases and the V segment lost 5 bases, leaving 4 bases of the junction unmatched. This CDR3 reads CASSRGTGGHTGELFF. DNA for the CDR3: TGTGCCAGCAGTCGAGGGACAGGGGGCCACACCGGGGAGCTGTTTTTT.

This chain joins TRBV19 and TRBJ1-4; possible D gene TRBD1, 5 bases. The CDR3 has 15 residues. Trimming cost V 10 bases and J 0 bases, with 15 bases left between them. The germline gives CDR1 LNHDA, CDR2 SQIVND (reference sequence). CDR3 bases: TGTGCCACTTCTACGGGGGTTGCAACTAATGAAAAACTGTTTTTT. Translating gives CATSTGVATNEKLFF.